One T cell receptor (beta chain) is described in this entry. This clone came up many times. Its antigen specificity is not known. The record has no base qualities; no much larger clone is one base away. The entire amount of isolated RNA was reverse transcribed using the High Capacity cDNA Reverse Transcription Kit, so the sequenced TCRB transcripts were expressed ones. Deep immunoSEQ sequencing was applied to naive, central memory and regulatory T cell samples, giving an average of roughly 3.6 million total reads per sample. Sorted cells were lysed in RLT buffer and RNA was extracted with DNase-treated RNeasy Micro or Mini kits, depending on cell number. Each cell subset was processed separately to prevent cross-contamination, with patient and healthy donor samples processed together. The immunoSEQ multiplex PCR was used to amplify TCRB sequences from cDNA, yielding 87-bp fragments that span the CDR3 region. Amplicons were sequenced on the Illumina HiSeq platform. The study's processing was this. Synthetic template baselines were used to correct PCR bias computationally, reads within Hamming distance 2 were collapsed, and singletons that could not be merged were discarded. Reads were aligned against IMGT to assign V, D and J genes, CDR3 length and insertions or deletions at six rearrangement sites. Within each subset, clonotype counts were normalized to the number of sorted cells before true diversity and Gini coefficients were calculated with the tcR R package. The overlap coefficient, calculated on TCRB nucleotide sequences, was used to quantify repertoire sharing. Here the immuneACCESS table is served through TCRdb, limited to in-frame sequences with V and J called. Missing clones are a known gap in these copies; in checked studies unresolved V genes cover under half, and the rest lacks a known reason. V, J and clone size are those of that table, while D and trimming were read from the DNA. The sample table shows under 200,000 clones, and around 8.3% are seen once. In total, the top ten clones hold around 0.56% of the sample.

The data belong to a study of beta chain features in type 1 diabetes (dated by TCRdb to 2016 to 2019). For context, the study as a whole: No differences in mean age, gender distribution, total cell number or subset yield were found between patients and healthy donors. In the study, recently diagnosed type 1 diabetes patients and matched healthy donors were compared on the TCRB repertoires of their sorted circulating CD4+ T cell subsets. Regulatory and stem cell-like memory subsets were isolated from only 8 patients and 8 healthy donors, whereas naive and central memory subsets came from all 28 donors. A total of roughly 100 million sorted cells were examined across all samples, and RNA yield correlated strongly with the number of cells per subset. Summary of the overall study and its limitations: Type 1 diabetes patients showed a moderate but significant shortening of TCRB CDR3 length in all four CD4+ subsets. Shorter templates might be favored by PCR, yet because patient and control samples were amplified and corrected together, any such skew would affect both groups equally. Sequencing cDNA rather than genomic DNA could over-represent highly expressing activated cells, although activation and CD3 levels did not differ between groups. Because the HLA sub-analyses included only small numbers of individuals, any influence of HLA type on TCRB rearrangement was left unresolved. Naive, central memory and regulatory TCRB repertoires appeared to be more alike among patients than among healthy donors. Patients with type 1 diabetes made fewer insertions and deleted more nucleotides at VDJ recombination sites, implying thymic rearrangement abnormalities.

Reading from cysteine to phenylalanine, the CDR3 counts 17 amino acids. The read is trimmed to its CDR3 DNA, 51 bases read in frame from base 1. The germline V gene sets CDR1 to LGHNA and CDR2 to YSLEER. Trimming at the junction amounts to 0 bases on V and 1 base on J, and the germline ends lie 15 bases apart. A single peripheral blood draw of around 120 mL on average was collected from each donor into heparinised tubes. Naive, central memory, regulatory and stem cell-like memory CD4+ T cells were sorted on a BD FACSAria II using a panel including CD45RO, CCR7, CD25, CD127, CD95 and CD27. A purity above 95% was achieved for all sorted populations. Right away, PBMCs were isolated by Lymphoprep density gradient centrifugation and were stained directly, with no culture step. Samples were stained and sorted in pairs, with one healthy donor and one patient per experiment, so that batch effects were minimized.

The sequence was obtained from a woman aged 18-29 years with type 1 diabetes. In this chain, TRBV4-3 is recombined with TRBJ1-2; a confident D gene designation cannot be given. The material sequenced was central memory CD4+ T cells from blood. The encoded CDR3 is CASSQDRLRRVNYGYTF. The bases read TGCGCCAGCAGCCAAGATAGATTGCGGCGAGTTAACTATGGCTACACCTTC.